This T cell receptor (beta chain) was retrieved from a study of cytomegalovirus exposure and HLA in healthy donors. Study-wide results and caveats: Later analysis found that TCR beta chains associated with HLA were more clonally expanded than other, equally common chains. Analyzed later, association rates of TCRs varied across HLA loci, with DRB1 most and HLA-C fewest.

13 Jbeta primers and 60 Vbeta primers were used for the PCR. Libraries were prepared by immunoSEQ multiplex PCR; TCRdb keeps only in-frame clonotypes and omits some of them. The repertoire has about 160,000 clones, roughly 77% of them found once; the top ten carry roughly 3.6%. Note on this clone: Its antigen is not identified.

The ends were cut back, 1 base at V and 1 base at J, with 14 bases in the middle. The length of the CDR3 is 16 residues. Germline CDR1 KGHSH, CDR2 LQKENI. The sequence derives from a man aged 25-40 years in good health and CMV-seropositive. The chain couples TRBV18 to TRBJ2-7, with D perhaps matching TRBD1 (6 bases). The source material was PBMCs. This CDR3 reads CASSPLGGQFSYEQYF. The CDR3 DNA sequence: TGTGCCAGCTCACCACTTGGAGGACAGTTTTCCTACGAGCAGTACTTC.